In this sample, the clone carrying this T cell receptor (beta chain) turned up once. The antigen is unknown. This record comes from a study of T cell responses to AZD1222 COVID-19 vaccine. Regarding the study as a whole: Baseline antibody screening turned up just a handful of seropositive AZD1222 recipients. Clonal diversity may have been underestimated in mostly white British donors.

Produced via immunoSEQ multiplex PCR; TCRdb's table is partial and in-frame only. The table shows 100,000 to 150,000 clones, with around nine tenths occurring only once. The CDR3 has 16 residues. Germline V gene data show CDR1 as SGHKS and CDR2 as YYEKEE (reference sequence). V shed 2 bases, J shed 4 bases, and the junction held 11 bases outside the gene matches. Sequences were derived from peripheral blood, sampled on day 0 of AZD1222 vaccination. The sequence derives from an adult in good health. The J gene is TRBJ2-5, the V gene TRBV5-5, with 7 bases lining up with TRBD2. The CDR3 sequence is CASSLGSNGGGETQYF. The CDR3 DNA is TGTGCCAGCAGCTTAGGCTCGAATGGCGGGGGAGAGACCCAGTACTTC.